One and the same sample provided the 25 T cell receptor beta chains below, sequenced in a study of radiotherapy plus CTLA-4 blockade in lung cancer. Sequenced by immunoSEQ multiplex PCR; TCRdb stores in-frame clones only, minus some. The table includes around 82,000 clones, approximately 84% detected once. The sequencing here drew on peripheral blood, taken from a patient treated with radiotherapy plus ipilimumab. These receptor sequences come from a human donor with non-small cell lung cancer who had stable disease on radiotherapy plus ipilimumab.

The CDR3 protein is CASSLVSGGRDEQFF. The CDR3 region has the DNA TGTGCCAGCAGTTTAGTTAGCGGGGGAAGGGATGAGCAGTTCTTC. The chain uses TRBV28 and TRBJ2-1; TRBD2 matches 9 bases. V lost 2 bases, J lost 8 bases, and 7 bases stayed unmatched. This CDR3 spans 15 amino acids. Looked up from germline, CDR1 is MDHEN and CDR2 is SYDVKM. Full variable domain (outside the CDR3, taken from reference TRBV28 and TRBJ2-1): DVKVTQSSRYLVKRTGEKVFLECVQDMDHENMFWYRQDPGLGLRLIYFSYDVKMKEKGDIPEGYSVSREKKERFSLILESASTNQTSMYLCASSLVSGGRDEQFFGPGTRLTVL.

This clone has a handful of counts. The chain employs TRBV6-1 and TRBJ1-3, with D hard to call. Trimming removed 1 base from V and 0 bases from J, with 7 bases in between. CDR1 is MNHNS, CDR2 SASEGT, per germline. The CDR3 has 15 residues. The CDR3 bases are TGTGCCAGCAGTGAAGACACCTACTCTGGAAACACCATATATTTT. It translates to CASSEDTYSGNTIYF.

This chain joins TRBV19 and TRBJ2-2, with 9 bases matching TRBD1. Germline V gene lookup returns CDR1 LNHDA and CDR2 SQIVND (reference sequence). Losses at the gene ends were 5 bases for V and 5 bases for J; bases not matched to a gene: 6. This CDR3 contains 15 residues. The CDR3 DNA is TGTGCCAGTAGTGCGACAGGGGGTTGGACCGGGGAGCTGTTTTTT. This gives the protein CASSATGGWTGELFF.

The V and J genes are TRBV7-9 and TRBJ1-4; D may be TRBD1 (6 bases). Germline V gene sequence: CDR1 SEHNR, CDR2 FQNEAQ (reference sequence). Trimming left V 1 base short and J 8 bases short, with 20 bases between. The length of the CDR3 is 17 residues. This CDR3 is CASSLVHMDSKREKLFF. The CDR3 coding sequence is TGTGCCAGCAGCTTAGTTCATATGGACAGCAAGCGGGAAAAACTGTTTTTT.

The chain uses TRBV5-4 and TRBJ1-1; 9 nucleotides align to TRBD1. The junction had 6 bases not matched to a gene; V was cut back by 4 bases and J by 5 bases. Germline CDR1 is SGHNT and CDR2 is YYREEE (reference sequence). This CDR3 contains 14 residues. In DNA, the CDR3 is TGTGCCAGCAGCGGACAGGGGCGATTTACTGAAGCTTTCTTT. This encodes CASSGQGRFTEAFF. The full variable domain, completed using reference TRBV5-4 and TRBJ1-1, is ETGVTQSPTHLIKTRGQQVTLRCSSQSGHNTVSWYQQALGQGPQFIFQYYREEENGRGNFPPRFSGLQFPNYSSELNVNALELDDSALYLCASSGQGRFTEAFFGQGTRLTVV.

The V and J genes are TRBV7-9 and TRBJ1-4; TRBD1 might be the D (6 bases). Trimming stripped 5 bases from V and 3 bases from J, with 10 bases between. The germline gives CDR1 SEHNR, CDR2 FQNEAQ (reference sequence). CDR3 size: 14 residues. The CDR3 sequence: CASSPDRSNEKLFF. The CDR3 nucleotides read TGTGCCAGCAGCCCCGACAGGTCTAATGAAAAACTGTTTTTT.

This chain uses TRBV5-5 with TRBJ1-6, with a weak D call TRBD1 (5 bases). Germline loops: CDR1 SGHKS, CDR2 YYEKEE (reference sequence). CDR3 length: 14 amino acids. The V end lost 0 bases, the J end lost 10 bases, and 11 bases lay between the germline ends. The chain's CDR3 is CASSLAGIQSPLHF. The CDR3 DNA sequence: TGTGCCAGCAGCTTGGCAGGGATTCAATCACCCCTCCACTTT.

This rearrangement joins TRBV11-1 to TRBJ1-6; D unresolved. The germline CDR1 and CDR2 sequences are SGHAT and FQDESV (reference sequence). The CDR3 is made up of 14 amino acids. Trimming took 5 bases from V and 10 from J, leaving 15 bases between them. The CDR3 DNA follows: TGTGCCAGCAGCGCGGGGTCTTCGAGCTCACCCCTCCACTTT. Translation gives CASSAGSSSSPLHF.

The V gene is TRBV28, the J gene TRBJ1-2; D uncertain. The CDR3 length is 11 residues. V lost 6 bases to trimming and J lost 6 bases, with 8 bases between them. CDR1 is MDHEN and CDR2 is SYDVKM in the germline V gene. The CDR3 nucleotides read TGTGCCAGCAGCTCTACCCATGGCTACACCTTC. It translates to CASSSTHGYTF.

The chain combines TRBV27 with TRBJ2-7, with D tentatively TRBD1 (6 bases). The CDR3 is 14 amino acids. Germline V lookup: CDR1 MNHEY, CDR2 SMNVEV (reference sequence). V lost 6 bases to trimming and J lost 6 bases, with 18 bases between them. DNA of the CDR3: TGTGCCAGCAGGACAGGACAGCCTAGGGGCGAGCAGTACTTC. Translation gives CASRTGQPRGEQYF.

J is TRBJ2-3 and V is TRBV27; 7 nucleotides line up with TRBD1. The V and J ends lost 5 bases and 5 bases, in that order; junction bases with no gene match: 7. This CDR3 is 14 amino acids long. Germline-derived CDR1 and CDR2 are MNHEY and SMNVEV (reference sequence). CDR3: CASSGGQARDTQYF. CDR3 DNA: TGTGCCAGCAGTGGAGGACAGGCCCGAGATACGCAGTATTTT.

The chain has TRBV5-1 and TRBJ2-5; D is unclear. The V and J ends lost 1 base and 0 bases respectively, with 10 bases between them. The germline CDR1 and CDR2 sequences are SGHRS and YFSETQ. CDR3 length: 15 residues. CDR3 residues: CASSLLGSNQETQYF. The CDR3 DNA reads TGCGCCAGCAGCTTGCTGGGTAGCAACCAAGAGACCCAGTACTTC.

The V call is TRBV28, the J call TRBJ2-7; D gene uncertain. Germline lookup yields CDR1 MDHEN and CDR2 SYDVKM. This CDR3 spans 14 amino acids. Deletions cut 5 bases from V and 2 bases from J, with 13 bases between. CDR3 in amino acids: CASSPPPAPYEQYF. CDR3 sequence (DNA): TGTGCCAGCAGTCCCCCCCCGGCCCCCTACGAGCAGTACTTC.

The chain uses TRBV13 and TRBJ2-1, with 9 nucleotides matching TRBD2. CDR1 and CDR2 from the germline V gene are PRHDT and FYEKMQ (reference sequence). This CDR3 comprises 16 residues. Trimming removed 4 bases from V and 0 bases from J; junction bases left unmatched: 4. The CDR3 sequence: CASSSSGTLSYNEQFF. DNA for the CDR3: TGTGCCAGCAGCTCTAGCGGGACCCTCTCCTACAATGAGCAGTTCTTC.

The rearrangement uses TRBV7-3 and TRBJ2-1; 8 bases are a match to TRBD1. J was trimmed by 5 bases and V by 4 bases; bases with no gene match: 7. The CDR3 consists of 15 residues. Germline V gene sequence: CDR1 SGHTA, CDR2 FQGTGA. Here the CDR3 reads CASSSQGADNNEQFF. The CDR3 coding sequence is TGTGCCAGCAGCTCCCAGGGGGCGGATAACAATGAGCAGTTCTTC.

This clone has only a few counts. The J gene is TRBJ1-5, the V gene TRBV30; D not certain. This CDR3 is 13 amino acids long. Germline V lookup: CDR1 GTSNPN, CDR2 SVGIG (reference sequence). Trimming pared 0 bases from V and 1 base from J, leaving 4 bases between. The CDR3 coding sequence is TGTGCCTGGAGTGTACAGAGCAATCAGCCCCAGCATTTT. Translated: CAWSVQSNQPQHF.

This clone showed up just a few times. This chain connects TRBV7-9 to TRBJ1-5; possibly TRBD1 for D (5 bases). Trimming took 3 bases from V and 7 from J, leaving 16 bases between them. CDR1 and CDR2 from the germline V gene are SEHNR and FQNEAQ (reference sequence). This CDR3 has 15 amino acids. CDR3 sequence: CASSFESQGGQPQHF. The CDR3 nucleotides are TGTGCCAGCAGCTTTGAGTCCCAGGGTGGCCAGCCCCAGCATTTT. The full variable domain, with the rest looked up from reference TRBV7-9 and TRBJ1-5, is DTGVSQNPRHKITKRGQNVTFRCDPISEHNRLYWYRQTLGQGPEFLTYFQNEAQLEKSRLLSDRFSAERPKGSFSTLEIQRTEQGDSAMYLCASSFESQGGQPQHFGDGTRLSIL.

The chain joins TRBV19 to TRBJ1-3, with no clear D. Germline CDR1 is LNHDA and CDR2 is SQIVND (reference sequence). The V gene lost 3 bases and the J gene lost 4 bases, with 13 bases spanning the gap. The CDR3 is 15 amino acids. The CDR3: CASSIELSRGNTIYF. CDR3 bases: TGTGCCAGTAGTATTGAGCTCTCGCGGGGAAACACCATATATTTT.

The chain carries TRBV5-4 and TRBJ2-2; D is unclear. The CDR3 runs to 13 residues. V lost 1 base, J lost 8 bases, and 9 bases lay in between. The germline V gene has CDR1 SGHNT and CDR2 YYREEE (reference sequence). CDR3 DNA sequence: TGTGCCAGCAGCTTGAGGCCCGAGGGGGAGCTGTTTTTT. The encoded protein is CASSLRPEGELFF.

This rearrangement joins TRBV7-3 to TRBJ2-1; 11 nucleotides match TRBD1. The V gene end was trimmed by 4 bases and the J gene end by 9 bases; junction bases not matched to a gene: 11. The germline gives CDR1 SGHTA, CDR2 FQGTGA. This CDR3 contains 16 residues. CDR3 protein: CASSSPLGQGGSEQFF. The CDR3 DNA reads as TGTGCCAGCAGCTCGCCCCTGGGACAGGGGGGAAGTGAGCAGTTCTTC.

The chain recombines TRBV19 with TRBJ1-2; D uncertain. The CDR3 sequence is 14 residues long. Deletions cut 5 bases from V and 8 bases from J, with 18 bases between. The germline V gene has CDR1 LNHDA and CDR2 SQIVND (reference sequence). CDR3 bases: TGTGCCAGTAGTCTTAGGAACGAGGAGAAAGGCTACACCTTC. Its protein is CASSLRNEEKGYTF.

V is TRBV10-3 and J is TRBJ1-2; TRBD1 matches at 8 bases. Germline CDR1 reads ENHRY; CDR2 reads SYGVKD. V shed 2 bases, J shed 6 bases, and the junction held 5 bases outside the gene matches. This CDR3 region has 14 residues. As DNA, the CDR3 is TGTGCCATCAGTGAGGCTACAGGGGGTCATGGCTACACCTTC. Its protein product is CAISEATGGHGYTF.

The chain couples TRBV14 to TRBJ1-2; 8 nucleotides match TRBD1. V was clipped by 4 bases and J by 7 bases; unmatched bases: 11. This CDR3 is 15 amino acids long. CDR1 and CDR2 from the germline V gene are SGHDN and FVKESK. The CDR3 reads CASSRQSGQGTGYTF. CDR3 nucleotide sequence: TGTGCCAGCAGCCGCCAATCTGGACAGGGCACTGGCTACACCTTC.

The rearrangement links TRBV7-8 to TRBJ2-5, with 8 bases fitting TRBD1. Germline assignment: CDR1 SGHVS and CDR2 FQNEAQ. With V trimmed by 5 bases and J by 4 bases, 12 bases remained unmatched. The length of the CDR3 is 16 residues. The CDR3 region is CASSITGGQFGETQYF. The CDR3 DNA follows: TGTGCCAGCAGCATCACAGGGGGGCAATTTGGAGAGACCCAGTACTTC.

This chain joins TRBV5-1 and TRBJ1-2, with 7 bases lining up with TRBD1. Germline CDR1 reads SGHRS; CDR2 reads YFSETQ. V was clipped by 4 bases and J by 4 bases; unmatched bases: 7. This CDR3 has 14 amino acids. The CDR3 loop reads CASSRDSQSYGYTF. The CDR3 nucleotides read TGCGCCAGCAGCCGGGACAGCCAAAGCTATGGCTACACCTTC.